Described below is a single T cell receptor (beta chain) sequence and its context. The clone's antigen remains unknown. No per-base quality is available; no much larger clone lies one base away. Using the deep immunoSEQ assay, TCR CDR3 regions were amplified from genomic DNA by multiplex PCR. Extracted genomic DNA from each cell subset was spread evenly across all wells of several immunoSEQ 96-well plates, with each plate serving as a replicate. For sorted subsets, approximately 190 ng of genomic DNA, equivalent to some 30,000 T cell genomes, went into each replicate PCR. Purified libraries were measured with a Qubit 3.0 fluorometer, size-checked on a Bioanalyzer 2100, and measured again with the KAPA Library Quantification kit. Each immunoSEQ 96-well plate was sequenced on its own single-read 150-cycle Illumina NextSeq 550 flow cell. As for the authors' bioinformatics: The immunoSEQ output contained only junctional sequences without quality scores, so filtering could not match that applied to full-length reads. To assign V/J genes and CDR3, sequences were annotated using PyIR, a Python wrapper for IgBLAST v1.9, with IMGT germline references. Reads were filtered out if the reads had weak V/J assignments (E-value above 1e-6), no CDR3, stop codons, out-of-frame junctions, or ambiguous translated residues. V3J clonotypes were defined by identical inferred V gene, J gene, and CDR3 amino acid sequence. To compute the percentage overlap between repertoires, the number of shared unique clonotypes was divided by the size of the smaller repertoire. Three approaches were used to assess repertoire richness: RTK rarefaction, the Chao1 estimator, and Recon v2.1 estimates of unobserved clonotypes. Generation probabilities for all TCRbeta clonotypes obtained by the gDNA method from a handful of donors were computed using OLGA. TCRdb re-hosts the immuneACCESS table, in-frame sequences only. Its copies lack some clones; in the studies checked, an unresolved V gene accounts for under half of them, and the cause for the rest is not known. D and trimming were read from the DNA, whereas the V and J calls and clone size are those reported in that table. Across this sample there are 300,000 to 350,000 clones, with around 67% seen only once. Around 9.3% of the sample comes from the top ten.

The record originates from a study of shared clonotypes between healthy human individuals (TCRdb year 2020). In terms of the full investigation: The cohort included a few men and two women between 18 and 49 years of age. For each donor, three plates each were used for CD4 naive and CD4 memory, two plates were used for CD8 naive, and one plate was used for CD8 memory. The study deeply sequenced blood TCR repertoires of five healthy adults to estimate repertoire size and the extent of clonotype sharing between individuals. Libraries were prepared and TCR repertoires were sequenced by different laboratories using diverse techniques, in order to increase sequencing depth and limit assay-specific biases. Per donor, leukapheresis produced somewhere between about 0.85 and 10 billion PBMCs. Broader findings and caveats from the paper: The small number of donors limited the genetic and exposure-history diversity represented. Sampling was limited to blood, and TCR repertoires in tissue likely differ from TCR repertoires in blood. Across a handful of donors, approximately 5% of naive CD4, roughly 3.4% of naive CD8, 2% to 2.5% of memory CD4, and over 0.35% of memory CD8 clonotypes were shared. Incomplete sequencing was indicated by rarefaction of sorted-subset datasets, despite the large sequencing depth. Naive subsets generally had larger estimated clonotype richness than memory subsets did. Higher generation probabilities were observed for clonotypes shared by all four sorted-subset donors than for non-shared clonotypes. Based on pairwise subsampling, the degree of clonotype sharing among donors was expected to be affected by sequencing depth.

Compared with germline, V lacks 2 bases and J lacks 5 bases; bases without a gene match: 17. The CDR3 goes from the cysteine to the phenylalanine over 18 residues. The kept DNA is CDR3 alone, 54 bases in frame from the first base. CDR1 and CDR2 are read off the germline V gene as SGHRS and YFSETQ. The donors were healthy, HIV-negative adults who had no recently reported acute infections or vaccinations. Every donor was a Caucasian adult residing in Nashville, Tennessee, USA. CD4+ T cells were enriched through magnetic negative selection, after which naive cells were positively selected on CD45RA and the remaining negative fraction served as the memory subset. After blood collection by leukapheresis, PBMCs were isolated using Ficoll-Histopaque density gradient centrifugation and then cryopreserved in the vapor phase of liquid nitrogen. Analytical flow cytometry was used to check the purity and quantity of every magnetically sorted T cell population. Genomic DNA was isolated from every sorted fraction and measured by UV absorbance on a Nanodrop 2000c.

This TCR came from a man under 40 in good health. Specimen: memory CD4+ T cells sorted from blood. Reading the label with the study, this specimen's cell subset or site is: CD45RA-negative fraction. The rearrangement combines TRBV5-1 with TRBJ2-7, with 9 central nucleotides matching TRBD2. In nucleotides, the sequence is TGCGCCAGCAGCTTCCCACTGGGTCTGCGGGAGGGCCACAACGAGCAGTACTTC. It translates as CASSFPLGLREGHNEQYF.